The 28 T cell receptor beta chains below all came from one sample that was sequenced in a study of blood T cell repertoires in COVID-19. Data came from immunoSEQ multiplex PCR; TCRdb stores just in-frame clones and leaves some out. Of about 130,000 clones listed, more than 90% are singletons. The sequencing input was peripheral blood. These receptors all stem from a man aged 55 to 70 with COVID-19, enrolled during active disease.

This CDR3 is CASSGPVNLDRRLDYTF. The DNA for the CDR3 is TGTGCCAGCAGCGGGCCCGTCAACTTAGACAGACGGCTGGACTACACCTTC. The chain has TRBV9 and TRBJ1-2; a weak D match, TRBD1 (5 bases). Germline loops: CDR1 SGDLS, CDR2 YYNGEE. CDR3 length equals 17 residues. V gave up 3 bases and J gave up 10 bases, with 28 bases separating them. Supplemented by reference TRBV9 and TRBJ1-2, the full variable domain reads DSGVTQTPKHLITATGQRVTLRCSPRSGDLSVYWYQQSLDQGLQFLIQYYNGEERAKGNILERFSAQQFPDLHSELNLSSLELGDSALYFCASSGPVNLDRRLDYTFGSGTRLTVV.

The V gene is TRBV5-1, the J gene TRBJ2-7; 11 nucleotides match TRBD2. V lost 0 bases and J lost 4; bases outside the gene matches: 3. The CDR3 sequence is 15 residues long. The germline CDR1 and CDR2 sequences are SGHRS and YFSETQ. CDR3 in amino acids: CASSLEASGRYEQYF. The CDR3 nucleotides read TGCGCCAGCAGCTTGGAGGCTAGCGGGAGGTACGAGCAGTACTTC.

The rearrangement links TRBV7-9 to TRBJ2-7, with D possibly TRBD2 on 5 matching bases. Trimming shortened V by 5 bases and J by 0 bases, and 8 bases separated the two germline ends. CDR1 is SEHNR, CDR2 FQNEAQ, per germline (reference sequence). CDR3 size: 13 residues. The CDR3 spells CASSPGGSYEQYF. The CDR3 DNA reads TGTGCCAGCAGCCCAGGAGGCTCCTACGAGCAGTACTTC.

V and J are TRBV15 and TRBJ2-2, with TRBD2 as a possible D gene (6 bases). The V end lost 3 bases, the J end lost 6 bases, and 8 bases lay between the germline ends. The CDR3 extends over 13 amino acids. Per germline, CDR1 LNHNV and CDR2 YYDKDF (reference sequence). The CDR3 reads CATSRDYAGELFF. The CDR3 DNA is TGTGCCACCAGCAGGGACTACGCCGGGGAGCTGTTTTTT.

CDR3 amino acids: CASSPPEATTEAFF. The CDR3 coding sequence is TGTGCCAGCAGCCCACCCGAGGCCACCACTGAAGCTTTCTTT. The gene calls are TRBV3-1 (or the pseudogene TRBV3-2) and TRBJ1-1, with D unclear. Germline lookup yields CDR1 LGHDT and CDR2 YNNKEL (reference sequence). V dropped 4 bases and J dropped 4 bases, with 13 bases sitting between them. The CDR3 has 14 amino acids.

V and J are TRBV28 and TRBJ1-4; D possibly corresponds to TRBD1 (6 bases). The CDR3 consists of 14 residues. Germline CDR1 is MDHEN and CDR2 is SYDVKM. V lost 6 bases and J lost 8, with 16 bases in between. CDR3 DNA sequence: TGTGCCAGCAGGCCGGGGGGGGCTGAAGAAAAACTGTTTTTT. This gives the protein CASRPGGAEEKLFF.

The chain uses TRBV30 and TRBJ1-4; a possible D gene is TRBD1 (5 bases). CDR1 and CDR2 from the germline V gene are GTSNPN and SVGIG (reference sequence). V dropped 3 bases and J dropped 7 bases, with 21 bases sitting between them. The CDR3 has 16 residues. The chain's CDR3 is CAWSSPGRQGAEKLFF. As DNA, the CDR3 is TGTGCCTGGAGCTCACCCGGGAGGCAGGGAGCTGAAAAACTGTTTTTT. The full variable domain, with the rest looked up from reference TRBV30 and TRBJ1-4, is SQTIHQWPATLVQPVGSPLSLECTVEGTSNPNLYWYRQAAGRGLQLLFYSVGIGQISSEVPQNLSASRPQDRQFILSSKKLLLSDSGFYLCAWSSPGRQGAEKLFFGSGTQLSVL.

V gene TRBV10-3 combines with J gene TRBJ2-2, with 11 bases that match TRBD1. CDR3 size: 16 residues. V was pared by 8 bases and J by 5 bases, with 10 bases of the junction left unmatched. Per the germline V gene, CDR1 is ENHRY and CDR2 is SYGVKD. The CDR3 sequence is CAILPGGTGGTGELFF. CDR3 DNA: TGTGCCATCCTCCCTGGGGGGACAGGGGGAACCGGGGAGCTGTTTTTT.

The J gene is TRBJ1-1, the V gene TRBV21-1. TRBV21-1 is reported as a pseudogene. The CDR3 contains 16 residues. The DNA for the CDR3 is TGTGCCAGCAGCAATTTATTGGGACTGATGAACACTGAAGCTTTCTTT. Translation: CASSNLLGLMNTEAFF.

The chain is built from TRBV19 and TRBJ1-2; 10 bases are shared with TRBD1. The germline gives CDR1 LNHDA, CDR2 SQIVND (reference sequence). V lost 5 bases to trimming and J lost 9 bases; unmatched junction nucleotides: 6. The CDR3 spans 13 residues. CDR3 bases: TGTGCCAGTAGTGCAGGGGACAGGGGCCGCTACACCTTC. Residues: CASSAGDRGRYTF.

The chain uses TRBV30 and TRBJ2-1, with 10 bases identical to TRBD2. V was pared by 0 bases and J by 4 bases, with 3 bases of the junction left unmatched. From germline, CDR1 is GTSNPN and CDR2 SVGIG (reference sequence). The CDR3 has 15 amino acids. The CDR3 nucleotides read TGTGCCTGGAGTGTAACAGCGGGAGGGTACAATGAGCAGTTCTTC. This codes for CAWSVTAGGYNEQFF.

The chain employs TRBV4-2 and TRBJ2-1; 9 bases map to TRBD1. Germline loops: CDR1 LGHNA, CDR2 YNFKEQ. The CDR3 sequence is 15 residues long. The V segment lost 1 base and the J segment 4 bases; nucleotides outside the gene matches: 2. The CDR3 DNA follows: TGTGCCAGCAGCCAAGGACAGGGGGGGTACAATGAGCAGTTCTTC. It is translated as CASSQGQGGYNEQFF.

The gene calls are TRBV2 and TRBJ1-2; TRBD1 matches 12 bases. Looked up from germline, CDR1 is SNHLY and CDR2 is FYNNEI. Trimming took 7 bases from V and 8 from J; bases not matched to a gene: 11. The CDR3 has 15 residues. The CDR3, as DNA: TGTGCCAGCATTCTGATGGGACAGGGGGCTGGAGGCTACACCTTC. Its translation is CASILMGQGAGGYTF.

This clone was counted only a few times. The chain combines TRBV14 with TRBJ1-1; D remains ambiguous. The CDR3 has 12 residues. The V and J ends lost 1 base and 3 bases respectively, with 3 bases between them. The germline gives CDR1 SGHDN, CDR2 FVKESK. CDR3: CASSQAYTEAFF. CDR3 nucleotides: TGTGCCAGCAGCCAAGCCTACACTGAAGCTTTCTTT. Full variable domain (outside the CDR3, taken from reference TRBV14 and TRBJ1-1): EAGVTQFPSHSVIEKGQTVTLRCDPISGHDNLYWYRRVMGKEIKFLLHFVKESKQDESGMPNNRFLAERTGGTYSTLKVQPAELEDSGVYFCASSQAYTEAFFGQGTRLTVV.

The chain joins TRBV10-3 to TRBJ1-3, with unresolved D. The germline V gene encodes CDR1 ENHRY and CDR2 SYGVKD. The CDR3 contains 14 residues. Trimming left V 3 bases short and J 4 bases short, with 10 bases between. Written as DNA, the CDR3 is TGTGCCATCAGTGAATCGGGTGGAGGAAACACCATATATTTT. Amino acid sequence: CAISESGGGNTIYF.

This clone was seen only a few times. Other DNA sequences within the sample encode an identical CDR3. V and J are TRBV4-3 and TRBJ2-7, with 8 bases matching TRBD2. The CDR3 contains 18 residues. After removal of 1 base from V and 0 bases from J, the junction contained 11 bases not matched to a gene. Germline V gene sequence: CDR1 LGHNA, CDR2 YSLEER. The CDR3 coding sequence is TGCGCCAGCAGCCAAGCCAGGATGGAAGCGGGGGTCTCCTACGAGCAGTACTTC. It is translated as CASSQARMEAGVSYEQYF.

The genes are TRBV11-2 and TRBJ2-7, with TRBD2 identical over 9 bases. The CDR3 extends over 17 amino acids. V dropped 1 base and J dropped 3; count of bases not matched to a gene: 10. The germline V gene has CDR1 SGHAT and CDR2 FQNNGV. The CDR3 DNA is TGTGCCAGCAGCTTAGTAATCAGCGGGAGGTCAAACTACGAGCAGTACTTC. It codes for CASSLVISGRSNYEQYF.

This chain links TRBV28 with TRBJ2-7, with TRBD2 as a possible D gene (7 bases). V was cut by 6 bases and J by 7 bases, with 19 bases left in between. This CDR3 contains 14 residues. CDR1 and CDR2 (germline): MDHEN, SYDVKM. The CDR3 loop reads CASSYPAGAREQYF. CDR3 bases: TGTGCCAGCAGCTACCCGGCGGGGGCTAGGGAGCAGTACTTC.

The V gene is TRBV7-3, the J gene TRBJ2-3; 7 nucleotides match TRBD2. The CDR3 runs 14 residues. After removal of 6 bases from V and 2 bases from J, the junction contained 5 bases not matched to a gene. CDR1 and CDR2 (germline): SGHTA, FQGTGA. CDR3 amino acids: CASSSGRDTDTQYF. The CDR3 bases are TGTGCCAGCAGTTCGGGGAGGGACACAGATACGCAGTATTTT.

The V gene is TRBV19, the J gene TRBJ2-3; TRBD2 might be the D (6 bases). This CDR3 is 13 amino acids long. Trimming left V 7 bases short and J 0 bases short, with 8 bases between. Germline values: CDR1 LNHDA, CDR2 SQIVND (reference sequence). The CDR3: CASKAGSTDTQYF. Here the CDR3 DNA reads TGTGCCAGTAAAGCGGGTAGCACAGATACGCAGTATTTT.

The chain has TRBV6-6 and TRBJ1-1; perhaps TRBD1 as D (6 bases). Germline V lookup: CDR1 MNHNY, CDR2 SVGAGI (reference sequence). This CDR3 is built from 15 residues. The V gene lost 5 bases and the J gene lost 6 bases, with 19 bases spanning the gap. The CDR3 reads CASSSPTGLKAEAFF. The CDR3 DNA sequence: TGTGCCAGCAGTAGCCCGACAGGCTTGAAGGCTGAAGCTTTCTTT.

This clone was recorded once. This chain links TRBV6-1 with TRBJ2-1, with D unresolved. Trimming pared 4 bases from V and 0 bases from J, leaving 13 bases between. CDR1 is MNHNS, CDR2 SASEGT, per germline. CDR3 length: 16 amino acids. The CDR3 bases are TGTGCCAGCAGTGCGTCTTTATTGAGCTCCTACAATGAGCAGTTCTTC. It encodes CASSASLLSSYNEQFF.

V and J are TRBV3-1 (or the pseudogene TRBV3-2) and TRBJ2-1; TRBD2 matches 13 bases. Germline CDR1 reads LGHDT; CDR2 reads YNNKEL (reference sequence). J was trimmed by 0 bases and V by 2 bases; bases with no gene match: 4. This CDR3 region has 18 residues. The CDR3 loop is CASSQPGLAGSSYNEQFF. In DNA form, the CDR3 reads TGTGCCAGCAGCCAACCGGGACTAGCGGGAAGCTCCTACAATGAGCAGTTCTTC.

J is TRBJ2-2 and V is TRBV27, with 8 nucleotides matching TRBD2. The CDR3 has 15 residues. Trimming at V came to 4 bases and at J to 1 base, leaving 2 bases not matched to a gene. Looked up from germline, CDR1 is MNHEY and CDR2 is SMNVEV (reference sequence). CDR3 DNA sequence: TGTGCCAGCAGTTCAAGCGGGAGGAACACCGGGGAGCTGTTTTTT. As protein: CASSSSGRNTGELFF.

The genes are TRBV27 and TRBJ1-2; possibly TRBD1 for D (6 bases). The V gene's germline CDR1 is MNHEY and CDR2 SMNVEV (reference sequence). V was clipped by 2 bases and J by 5 bases, with 15 bases between them. This CDR3 comprises 15 residues. The CDR3: CASSLVLGARYGYTF. The CDR3 DNA follows: TGTGCCAGCAGTTTAGTTCTGGGGGCCAGGTATGGCTACACCTTC.

The gene calls are TRBV6-5 and TRBJ2-7; D gene ambiguous. V was shortened by 0 bases and J by 4 bases, with 10 bases between the two germline ends. The CDR3 is 14 residues long. CDR1 is MNHEY and CDR2 is SVGAGI in the germline V gene. DNA for the CDR3: TGTGCCAGCAGTTACTCAGGTCCCGGGTACGAGCAGTACTTC. Protein sequence: CASSYSGPGYEQYF.

This clone was detected only once. The chain employs TRBV5-1 and TRBJ1-4, with D tentatively TRBD1 (5 bases). With 4 bases removed from V and 5 bases from J, the gap between germline ends came to 12 bases. The CDR3 runs to 14 residues. Germline V gene sequence: CDR1 SGHRS, CDR2 YFSETQ. DNA for the CDR3: TGCGCCAGCAGCCTCTCGACAGTCAATGAAAAACTGTTTTTT. Encoded protein: CASSLSTVNEKLFF.

This clone occurred once. The chain is built from TRBV6-2 or TRBV6-3 and TRBJ2-7; D possibly corresponds to TRBD1 (6 bases). The V gene's germline CDR1 is MNHEY and CDR2 SVGEGT. V was clipped by 2 bases and J by 7 bases, with 18 bases between them. The CDR3 spans 15 residues. The CDR3 DNA is TGTGCCAGCAGTTACCGAGACAGGATTCCGGGGGAGCAGTACTTC. Amino acids: CASSYRDRIPGEQYF.